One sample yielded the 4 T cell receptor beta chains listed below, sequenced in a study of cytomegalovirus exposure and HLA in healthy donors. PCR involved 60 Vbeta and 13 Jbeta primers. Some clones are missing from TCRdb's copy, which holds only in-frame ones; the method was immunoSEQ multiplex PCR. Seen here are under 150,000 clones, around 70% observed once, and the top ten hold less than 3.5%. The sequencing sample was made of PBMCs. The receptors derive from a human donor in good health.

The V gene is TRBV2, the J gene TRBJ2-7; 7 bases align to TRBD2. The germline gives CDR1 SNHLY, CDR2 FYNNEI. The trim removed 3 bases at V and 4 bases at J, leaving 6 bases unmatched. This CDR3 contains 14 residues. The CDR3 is CASSEGGEYYEQYF. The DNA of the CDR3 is TGTGCCAGCAGTGAGGGAGGGGAATATTACGAGCAGTACTTC.

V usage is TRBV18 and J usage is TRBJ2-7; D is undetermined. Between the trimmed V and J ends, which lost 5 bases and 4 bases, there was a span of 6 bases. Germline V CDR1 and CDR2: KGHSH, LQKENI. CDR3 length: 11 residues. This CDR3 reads CASSSPYEQYF. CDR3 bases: TGTGCCAGCTCATCTCCTTACGAGCAGTACTTC. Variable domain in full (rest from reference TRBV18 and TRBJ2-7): NAGVMQNPRHLVRRRGQEARLRCSPMKGHSHVYWYRQLPEEGLKFMVYLQKENIIDESGMPKERFSAEFPKEGPSILRIQQVVRGDSAAYFCASSSPYEQYFGPGTRLTVT.

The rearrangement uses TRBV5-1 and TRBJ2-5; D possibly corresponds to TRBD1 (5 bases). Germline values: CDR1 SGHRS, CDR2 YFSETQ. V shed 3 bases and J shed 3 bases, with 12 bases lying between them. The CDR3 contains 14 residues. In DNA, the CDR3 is TGCGCCAGCAGCTCCGGACAATTAAAAGAGACCCAGTACTTC. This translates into CASSSGQLKETQYF.

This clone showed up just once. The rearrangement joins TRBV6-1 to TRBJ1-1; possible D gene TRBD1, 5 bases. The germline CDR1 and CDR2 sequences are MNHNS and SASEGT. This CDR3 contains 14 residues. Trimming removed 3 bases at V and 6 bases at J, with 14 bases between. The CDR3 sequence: CASSDWRGRAEAFF. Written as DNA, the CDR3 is TGTGCCAGCAGTGATTGGAGGGGCAGGGCTGAAGCTTTCTTT.